Listed below are T cell receptor beta chains from one sample, sequenced in a study of EBV T-cell therapy then PD-1 blockade in nasopharyngeal carcinoma. Their antigen targets remain unknown. The table came from immunoSEQ multiplex PCR; TCRdb's copy has only in-frame clones and leaves some out. The table shows around 20,000 clones, with about 80% occurring only once. The source material was CD8+ T cells from blood, sampled at roughly day 250 from a patient whose treatment included autologous EBV-specific T cells and nivolumab. The receptors originated from a man aged 40-55 years with nasopharyngeal carcinoma. Both conserved end residues are part of each CDR3. Each record gives: CDR3 protein, CDR3 DNA, V gene, J gene, D gene, clone size. The D gene is left open where the match is weak. Clone size is stated in some rows and not others, as once, few, many or a class when expanded.

cdr3_aa: CASSMVNQPQHF
cdr3_nt: TGTGCCAGCAGTATGGTAAACCAGCCCCAGCATTTT
v_call: TRBV27
j_call: TRBJ1-5
d_call: -
clone_size: few

cdr3_aa: CASSLSRDGRNEQFF
cdr3_nt: TGTGCCAGCAGTTTATCAAGGGACGGACGCAATGAGCAGTTCTTC
v_call: TRBV27
j_call: TRBJ2-1
d_call: -
clone_size: -

cdr3_aa: CASSYSGQPLHEQYF
cdr3_nt: TGTGCCAGCAGTTACTCCGGACAGCCCCTCCACGAGCAGTACTTC
v_call: TRBV6-6
j_call: TRBJ2-7
d_call: -
clone_size: -

cdr3_aa: CASRNTGELFF
cdr3_nt: TGTGCCAGCAGGAACACCGGGGAGCTGTTTTTT
v_call: TRBV6-5
j_call: TRBJ2-2
d_call: -
clone_size: -

cdr3_aa: CASSLGGRTEYYTF
cdr3_nt: TGTGCCAGCAGCTTAGGGGGGCGGACGGAATACTACACCTTC
v_call: TRBV7-9
j_call: TRBJ1-2
d_call: -
clone_size: -

cdr3_aa: CASSFIPGPGLSQETQYF
cdr3_nt: TGTGCCAGCAGTTTTATCCCGGGGCCGGGACTCAGCCAAGAGACCCAGTACTTC
v_call: TRBV28
j_call: TRBJ2-5
d_call: -
clone_size: -

cdr3_aa: CASSPPPNAFF
cdr3_nt: TGTGCCAGCTCACCTCCCCCAAATGCTTTCTTT
v_call: TRBV18
j_call: TRBJ1-1
d_call: -
clone_size: -

cdr3_aa: CASSVGSGVHEQYF
cdr3_nt: TGTGCCAGCAGCGTAGGATCAGGGGTTCACGAGCAGTACTTC
v_call: TRBV9
j_call: TRBJ2-7
d_call: -
clone_size: once

cdr3_aa: CASSYGATSGGYSYEQYF
cdr3_nt: TGTGCCAGCAGTTACGGGGCTACTAGCGGGGGTTACTCCTACGAGCAGTACTTC
v_call: TRBV6-2/TRBV6-3
j_call: TRBJ2-7
d_call: TRBD2
clone_size: -

cdr3_aa: CASSDARFGEQYF
cdr3_nt: TGCGCCAGCAGCGATGCCCGTTTTGGCGAGCAGTACTTC
v_call: TRBV5-1
j_call: TRBJ2-7
d_call: -
clone_size: -

cdr3_aa: CATSLEGAPQETQYF
cdr3_nt: TGTGCCACCAGCTTAGAGGGGGCTCCTCAAGAGACCCAGTACTTC
v_call: TRBV15
j_call: TRBJ2-5
d_call: TRBD1
clone_size: -

cdr3_aa: CASTRDRDIYEQYF
cdr3_nt: TGTGCCAGCACACGGGACAGGGACATCTACGAGCAGTACTTC
v_call: TRBV7-9
j_call: TRBJ2-7
d_call: TRBD1
clone_size: -

cdr3_aa: CASSPTGEGVQPQHF
cdr3_nt: TGTGCCAGCAGCCCAACGGGCGAGGGGGTTCAGCCCCAGCATTTT
v_call: TRBV28
j_call: TRBJ1-5
d_call: -
clone_size: -

cdr3_aa: CASSSGPFYEQYF
cdr3_nt: TGTGCCAGCAGTTCCGGGCCCTTCTACGAGCAGTACTTC
v_call: TRBV12-3/TRBV12-4
j_call: TRBJ2-7
d_call: -
clone_size: -

cdr3_aa: CAWGSDRAYGPQHF
cdr3_nt: TGTGCCTGGGGATCAGACAGGGCCTACGGGCCCCAGCATTTT
v_call: TRBV30
j_call: TRBJ1-5
d_call: TRBD1
clone_size: -

cdr3_aa: CASSYSRGRPYEQYF
cdr3_nt: TGTGCCAGCAGTTACTCGAGGGGGCGGCCCTACGAGCAGTACTTC
v_call: TRBV6-5
j_call: TRBJ2-7
d_call: TRBD1
clone_size: -

cdr3_aa: CSVEMKRDRNQETQYF
cdr3_nt: TGCAGCGTTGAAATGAAAAGGGACAGGAACCAAGAGACCCAGTACTTC
v_call: TRBV29-1
j_call: TRBJ2-5
d_call: TRBD1
clone_size: -

cdr3_aa: CASSLGDTQYF
cdr3_nt: TGTGCCAGCAGTTTGGGGGATACGCAGTATTTT
v_call: TRBV28
j_call: TRBJ2-3
d_call: -
clone_size: -

cdr3_aa: CASSLFGTADTQYF
cdr3_nt: TGTGCCAGCAGCTTATTTGGCACCGCAGATACGCAGTATTTT
v_call: TRBV7-9
j_call: TRBJ2-3
d_call: -
clone_size: -

cdr3_aa: CASSFGGAANYGYTF
cdr3_nt: TGTGCCAGCAGTTTCGGGGGGGCGGCTAACTATGGCTACACCTTC
v_call: TRBV27
j_call: TRBJ1-2
d_call: -
clone_size: -

cdr3_aa: CASSAVPGYETDTQYF
cdr3_nt: TGTGCCAGCAGTGCAGTACCAGGGTATGAAACAGATACGCAGTATTTT
v_call: TRBV6-4
j_call: TRBJ2-3
d_call: -
clone_size: few

cdr3_aa: CASSSLGRDTNYGYTF
cdr3_nt: TGTGCCAGCAGTTCTCTCGGACGGGACACTAACTATGGCTACACCTTC
v_call: TRBV6-2/TRBV6-3
j_call: TRBJ1-2
d_call: -
clone_size: -

cdr3_aa: CASSGQGVGEKLFF
cdr3_nt: TGTGCCAGCAGCGGACAGGGGGTGGGGGAAAAACTGTTTTTT
v_call: TRBV9
j_call: TRBJ1-4
d_call: TRBD1
clone_size: -

cdr3_aa: CASSYGEFNQPQHF
cdr3_nt: TGTGCCAGCAGTTACGGGGAATTCAATCAGCCCCAGCATTTT
v_call: TRBV6-2/TRBV6-3
j_call: TRBJ1-5
d_call: -
clone_size: -

cdr3_aa: CASSARDRQETQYF
cdr3_nt: TGTGCCAGCAGCGCCCGGGACAGGCAAGAGACCCAGTACTTC
v_call: TRBV7-8
j_call: TRBJ2-5
d_call: TRBD1
clone_size: -

cdr3_aa: CASMGGGLNTQYF
cdr3_nt: TGTGCCAGCATGGGGGGGGGCTTAAATACGCAGTATTTT
v_call: TRBV12-3/TRBV12-4
j_call: TRBJ2-3
d_call: -
clone_size: once

cdr3_aa: CASSKQGRDSEQYF
cdr3_nt: TGTGCCAGCAGCAAACAGGGAAGAGATAGCGAGCAGTACTTC
v_call: TRBV9
j_call: TRBJ2-7
d_call: -
clone_size: -

cdr3_aa: CASTPDRDTGELFF
cdr3_nt: TGTGCCAGCACCCCGGACAGGGACACCGGGGAGCTGTTTTTT
v_call: TRBV6-5
j_call: TRBJ2-2
d_call: TRBD1
clone_size: once

cdr3_aa: CASSLEPVWEQYF
cdr3_nt: TGTGCCAGCAGCTTAGAGCCTGTATGGGAGCAGTACTTC
v_call: TRBV7-9
j_call: TRBJ2-7
d_call: -
clone_size: -

cdr3_aa: CASSQDTGSSYEQYF
cdr3_nt: TGCGCCAGCAGCCAAGATACGGGGAGCTCCTACGAGCAGTACTTC
v_call: TRBV4-3
j_call: TRBJ2-7
d_call: -
clone_size: -

cdr3_aa: CASGPAGRPTPGANVLTF
cdr3_nt: TGTGCCAGCGGGCCGGCGGGTCGGCCCACTCCTGGGGCCAACGTCCTGACTTTC
v_call: TRBV7-7
j_call: TRBJ2-6
d_call: -
clone_size: -